These T cell receptor beta chains were read from a single sample in a study of shared clonotypes between healthy human individuals. Clones were sequenced by immunoSEQ multiplex PCR, and TCRdb holds only the in-frame ones, with some missing. The sample has about 2.1 million clones, around 95% seen once. Sequencing was performed on naive CD8+ T cells from PBMCs. These receptor sequences come from a man aged 18 to 30 in good health. Some clones in this sample may be carry-over from other donors' samples. CDR3s include the opening cysteine and the closing phenylalanine or tryptophan. The order of the fields is D gene, clone size, V gene, J gene, CDR3 DNA, CDR3 protein. A D gene is named only where the DNA matches it firmly. Not all rows give a size; the values are once, few, many and, for expanded clones, a class.

NA	NA	TRBV5-1	TRBJ2-7	TGCGCCAGCACCTCGGACTTAGCGACCCCCCACCAGTACTTC	CASTSDLATPHQYF
NA	NA	TRBV5-6	TRBJ1-1	TGTGCCAGCAGCTTGATGGGGGCACGGAAGAACACTGAAGCTTTCTTT	CASSLMGARKNTEAFF
NA	NA	TRBV6-5	TRBJ2-4	TGTGCCAGCAGTTACTCGATGGGGCTAAACATTCAGTACTTC	CASSYSMGLNIQYF
NA	NA	TRBV6-5	TRBJ1-5	TGTGCCAGCAGTTACTCTTGGGGGCCGGGCAATCAGCCCCAGCATTTT	CASSYSWGPGNQPQHF
TRBD2	NA	TRBV5-4	TRBJ2-7	TGTGCCAGCAGCTTGGAAGTGTGGCGGGAGGGCAGCTCCTACGAGCAGTACTTC	CASSLEVWREGSSYEQYF
NA	NA	TRBV7-2	TRBJ1-4	TGTGCCAGCAGCTTAGCAGGCCCTAATGAAAAACTGTTTTTT	CASSLAGPNEKLFF
TRBD1	NA	TRBV9	TRBJ1-5	TGTGCCAGCAGCCCGAGTGGGACAGGGGGCAATCAGCCCCAGCATTTT	CASSPSGTGGNQPQHF
NA	NA	TRBV9	TRBJ2-5	TGTGCCAGCAGCTTAGGAGGGTTACAAGAGACCCAGTACTTC	CASSLGGLQETQYF
NA	once	TRBV28	TRBJ1-1	TGTGCCAGCAGTTTCCAGGGTTGGTCTGAAGCTTTCTTT	CASSFQGWSEAFF
NA	NA	TRBV29-1	TRBJ2-3	TGCAGCGTTGAAAAGGGGAGGTTAAGAGATACGCAGTATTTT	CSVEKGRLRDTQYF
TRBD2	NA	TRBV28	TRBJ2-1	TGTGCCAGCAGTCGGGAGGCCAACAACAATGAGCAGTTCTTC	CASSREANNNEQFF
NA	NA	TRBV29-1	TRBJ2-1	TGCAGCGTTGACCATTATGACTATCCCACAAATGAGCAGTTCTTC	CSVDHYDYPTNEQFF
NA	NA	TRBV7-2	TRBJ2-5	TGTGCCAGCAGCTTAAAGTTAGGAGTACGGGAGACCCAGTACTTC	CASSLKLGVRETQYF
NA	NA	TRBV4-1	TRBJ2-5	TGCGCCAGCAGCCAAGATCTACACGACCGGGGCGAGACCCAGTACTTC	CASSQDLHDRGETQYF
TRBD2	NA	TRBV7-6	TRBJ2-7	TGTGCCAGCAGCGACCCCGGGACTAGCGGGTACTCCTACGAGCAGTACTTC	CASSDPGTSGYSYEQYF
NA	NA	TRBV21-1	TRBJ1-5	TGTGCCAGCAGCAAAGAATCGGGACAGGGGGAGAGTCATCAGCCCCAGCATTTT	CASSKESGQGESHQPQHF
TRBD1	NA	TRBV29-1	TRBJ1-1	TGCAGCGCGCGGGACAGACCCACTGAAGCTTTCTTT	CSARDRPTEAFF
TRBD1	once	TRBV5-1	TRBJ1-1	TGCGCCAGCAGCTTGGCAGGACAGGAGATGAACACTGAAGCTTTCTTT	CASSLAGQEMNTEAFF
NA	NA	TRBV27	TRBJ1-1	TGTGCCAGCAGTTCCGCTCTTGGGACACCCGGGAACACTGAAGCTTTCTTT	CASSSALGTPGNTEAFF
NA	NA	TRBV9	TRBJ2-3	TGTGCCAGCAGCGGAAACCTGCGTCCCTCCGGGATTCCTAGCACAGATACGCAGTATTTT	CASSGNLRPSGIPSTDTQYF
NA	NA	TRBV7-6	TRBJ2-1	TGTGCCAGCAGCTTCGACGGCAGTTCCTACAATGAGCAGTTCTTC	CASSFDGSSYNEQFF
NA	NA	TRBV7-8	TRBJ2-7	TGTGCCAGCAGCGAAAGCCTTCGGACATTTTACGAGCAGTACTTC	CASSESLRTFYEQYF
NA	NA	TRBV7-3	TRBJ2-2	TGTGCCAGCAGCTTAACCGTAATGACAGGAACTAACACCGGGGAGCTGTTTTTT	CASSLTVMTGTNTGELFF
TRBD1	NA	TRBV7-9	TRBJ2-3	TGTGCCAGCAGCCCGCGACAGGGTTCTAACACAGATACGCAGTATTTT	CASSPRQGSNTDTQYF
NA	NA	TRBV27	TRBJ1-2	TGTGCCAGCAGTTTAACGGGGAACTATGGCTACACCTTC	CASSLTGNYGYTF
TRBD2	NA	TRBV11-2	TRBJ2-7	TGTGCCAGCAGCTACGCCGGGACTACGTACGAGCAGTACTTC	CASSYAGTTYEQYF
NA	NA	TRBV4-1	TRBJ1-6	TGCGCCAGCAGCCAAGTGGGGGGTAGCTATTCACCCCTCCACTTT	CASSQVGGSYSPLHF
NA	NA	TRBV19	TRBJ2-4	TGTGCCAGCCTAGCGCGGGGAGAAAACATTCAGTACTTC	CASLARGENIQYF
NA	NA	TRBV28	TRBJ2-3	TGTGCCAGCAGTTTGAGGAGGAACACAGATACGCAGTATTTT	CASSLRRNTDTQYF
NA	NA	TRBV27	TRBJ1-3	TGTGCCAGCAGTCCCCGATGGGGGACTGGAAACACCATATATTTT	CASSPRWGTGNTIYF
TRBD1	NA	TRBV6-5	TRBJ2-5	TGTGCCAGCAGTTACTCCAACAGGGGGCTGCAAGAGACCCAGTACTTC	CASSYSNRGLQETQYF
NA	few	TRBV30	TRBJ1-1	TGTGCCTCCCCCCCAGCTTTCTTT	CASPPAFF
NA	NA	TRBV7-9	TRBJ1-5	TGTGCCAGCAGCTTAGGGCAGTATAGCAATCAGCCCCAGCATTTT	CASSLGQYSNQPQHF
TRBD2	NA	TRBV29-1	TRBJ2-3	TGCAGCGTGGGACTAGCGGGGTTGGGGGCAGATACGCAGTATTTT	CSVGLAGLGADTQYF
NA	NA	TRBV19	TRBJ1-1	TGTGCCAGTAGTATAGAAGGGAACACTGAAGCTTTCTTT	CASSIEGNTEAFF
NA	NA	TRBV5-4	TRBJ2-2	TGTGCCAGCAGCCTCGGGACGGCGAACACCGGGGAGCTGTTTTTT	CASSLGTANTGELFF
TRBD1	NA	TRBV5-1	TRBJ1-2	TGCGCCAGCAGCTTGGGACAGGGTCTAGCTGCGAACACCTTC	CASSLGQGLAANTF
NA	NA	TRBV11-2	TRBJ2-3	TGTGCCAGCAGCTTTGACGCCCGGGACTCAGATACGCAGTATTTT	CASSFDARDSDTQYF
NA	NA	TRBV9	TRBJ2-2	TGTGCCAGCAGCGTAGACGCTGGGAACACCGGGGAGCTGTTTTTT	CASSVDAGNTGELFF
NA	NA	TRBV11-2	TRBJ2-7	TGTGCCAGCAGCTTCGGGCAAAACTACGAGCAGTACTTC	CASSFGQNYEQYF
NA	NA	TRBV7-9	TRBJ2-2	TGTGCCAGCAGCTTTACTCCGGGCACCGGGGAGCTGTTTTTT	CASSFTPGTGELFF
TRBD1	NA	TRBV28	TRBJ2-7	TGTGCCAGCAGAGGGGACAGACAGGCAAATTGGCACGAGCAGTACTTC	CASRGDRQANWHEQYF
TRBD1	NA	TRBV28	TRBJ2-1	TGTGCCAGCACCCCACTCCGGGACAGGCGGACGGATGAGCAGTTCTTC	CASTPLRDRRTDEQFF
NA	few	TRBV11-2	TRBJ1-2	TGTGCCAGCAGCTTAGGCCCCGGCGGGAGAAACTATGGCTACACCTTC	CASSLGPGGRNYGYTF
NA	NA	TRBV15	TRBJ2-2	TGTGCCACCAGCTCCCCCCCCGCCGGGGAGCTGTTTTTT	CATSSPPAGELFF
NA	NA	TRBV4-1	TRBJ2-7	TGCGCCAGCAGCAGGGGGGACTCCTACGAGCAGTACTTC	CASSRGDSYEQYF
NA	once	TRBV4-3	TRBJ1-2	TGCGCCAGCAGCCAAGGGCCATCGGGGTTCACCTATGGCTACACCTTC	CASSQGPSGFTYGYTF
NA	once	TRBV14	TRBJ2-3	TGTGCCAGCAGCCAAGGGACTTCTAGCACAGATACGCAGTATTTT	CASSQGTSSTDTQYF
TRBD2	once	TRBV7-9	TRBJ2-5	TGTGCCAGCAGTTGGACTAGCGAACCTAAACAAGAGACCCAGTACTTC	CASSWTSEPKQETQYF
NA	NA	TRBV11-2	TRBJ1-1	TGTGCCAGCAGCTTTCACTATGCGGCTTCGAACACTGAAGCTTTCTTT	CASSFHYAASNTEAFF
NA	NA	TRBV7-6	TRBJ2-5	TGTGCCAGCAGCTTAGGGGGGGGGCGTCAAGAGACCCAGTACTTC	CASSLGGGRQETQYF
NA	NA	TRBV18	TRBJ2-7	TGTGCCAGCTCACGCCGGGGAGACGAGCAGTACTTC	CASSRRGDEQYF
TRBD1	NA	TRBV28	TRBJ2-1	TGTGCCAGCAGCCTTTTACGGGACAGGGGCTATGAGCAGTTCTTC	CASSLLRDRGYEQFF
NA	NA	TRBV21-1	TRBJ1-3	TGTGCCAGCAGCCCTCGGACAGTCAACTCTGGAAACACCATATATTTT	CASSPRTVNSGNTIYF
NA	NA	TRBV6-5	TRBJ1-1	TGTGCCAGCAGTTACTCGCCCGGCAGGGGGAACACTGAAGCTTTCTTT	CASSYSPGRGNTEAFF